Below are 32 T cell receptor beta chains sequenced from a single sample in a study of tumor and adjacent non-tumor tissue in lung cancer. A modified ARM-PCR protocol with three rounds of nested PCR amplified TCRbeta. TCRdb recomputed calls from the multiplex PCR reads with MiXCR, one row per CDR3 protein. The sample has around 99,000 distinct CDR3 sequences, roughly 74% seen once. RNA was extracted from bulk tissue without any cell sorting. The sequenced material came from lung tumor tissue. The receptors originated from a woman aged 55-75 years with non-small cell lung cancer.

On this clonotype itself: A much larger clone is a single base away; this may be a read error. This chain joins TRBV6-5 and TRBJ2-7, with D tentatively TRBD2 (6 bases). The length of the CDR3 is 15 residues. In germline, CDR1 is MNHEY, CDR2 SVGAGI. V was shortened by 6 bases and J by 3 bases, with 18 bases between the two germline ends. This CDR3 is CASRGGRLSFYEQYF. The CDR3 nucleotides read TGTGCCAGCAGGGGAGGACGGTTGAGCTTCTACGAGCAGTACTTC.

This clonotype occurred once. One junction end does not reproduce the germline sequence, and a read error may be involved. The chain employs TRBV5-6 and TRBJ2-4; a possible D gene is TRBD1 (6 bases). Per germline, CDR1 SGHDT and CDR2 YYEEEE. The CDR3 consists of 15 residues. The CDR3 DNA is TGTACCAGCAGCAAGCAGGGACACGTAATTGACATTCAGAACTTC. This codes for CTSSKQGHVIDIQNF.

With respect to this clonotype: Just one base apart from a much larger clone, this may be a read error. This likely comes from a read error, as the CDR3 has no conserved phenylalanine or tryptophan at its end. This rearrangement joins TRBV10-3 to TRBJ1-1; a possible D gene is TRBD1 (6 bases). The CDR3 is 14 residues long. Deletions cut 7 bases from V and 2 bases from J, with 14 bases between. Germline V CDR1 and CDR2: ENHRY, SYGVKD. The CDR3, as DNA: TGTGCCATCAACACCGGGACATACAACACTGAAGCTTTCATT. This codes for CAINTGTYNTEAFI.

CDR3 protein: CASSPKGGEQFF. CDR3 bases: TGTGCCAGCAGCCCAAAGGGGGGTGAGCAGTTCTTC. This sequence joins TRBV11-1 and TRBJ2-1; D tentatively fits TRBD1 or TRBD2 (6 bases each). The CDR3 totals 12 residues. The V end lost 5 bases, the J end lost 9 bases, and 11 bases lay between the germline ends. Germline CDR1 is SGHAT and CDR2 is FQDESV (reference sequence).

V and J are TRBV5-1 and TRBJ2-1; D unresolved. Germline lookup yields CDR1 SGHRS and CDR2 YFSETQ. Trimming pared 0 bases from V and 7 bases from J, leaving 11 bases between. The CDR3 has 14 amino acids. CDR3 in amino acids: CASSLGACANEQFF. The DNA for the CDR3 is TGCGCCAGCAGCTTGGGGGCGTGTGCGAATGAGCAGTTCTTC.

This clonotype was counted at least ten times. The chain employs TRBV4-1 and TRBJ1-4; D remains unclear. V dropped 0 bases and J dropped 0 bases, with 14 bases sitting between them. The CDR3 spans 18 residues. Germline V gene sequence: CDR1 MGHRA, CDR2 YSYEKL. CDR3 sequence (DNA): TGCGCCAGCAGCCAAGATTGGAACACCCCTGCAACTAATGAAAAACTGTTTTTT. Its translation: CASSQDWNTPATNEKLFF.

The J gene is TRBJ2-5, the V gene TRBV4-1; a possible D gene is TRBD1 (6 bases). This CDR3 is 17 amino acids long. Trimming shortened V by 0 bases and J by 6 bases, and 20 bases separated the two germline ends. Germline V CDR1 and CDR2: MGHRA, YSYEKL. CDR3 DNA sequence: TGCGCCAGCAGCCAAGATAGGGCGTGGGGGCTGCCCAAGACCCAGTACTTC. It codes for CASSQDRAWGLPKTQYF.

The CDR3 here is CASSVQTGLVGARDTQYF. CDR3 sequence (DNA): TGTGCCAGCAGCGTTCAAACCGGACTAGTGGGGGCCAGGGATACGCAGTATTTT. The rearrangement links TRBV5-4 to TRBJ2-3, with D maybe TRBD2 (7 bases). Germline values: CDR1 SGHNT, CDR2 YYREEE (reference sequence). V lost 4 bases and J lost 6, with 27 bases in between. The length of the CDR3 is 18 residues.

As to this clonotype: Since a much larger clone is just one base distant, this may be a read error. This chain joins TRBV12-3 or TRBV12-4 and TRBJ2-6, with D tentatively TRBD2 (5 bases). V was pared by 6 bases and J by 0 bases, with 18 bases between. The CDR3 spans 18 residues. The CDR3 here is CASSGADGLVSGANVLTF. DNA of the CDR3: TGTGCCAGCAGCGGAGCGGACGGTCTTGTCTCTGGGGCCAACGTCCTGACTTTC.

Worth noting for this clonotype: Here the CDR3 omits its conserved ending phenylalanine or tryptophan, so a read error is the likely source. The chain joins TRBV11-2 to TRBJ2-5; 7 bases align to TRBD1. This CDR3 comprises 13 residues. Looked up from germline, CDR1 is SGHAT and CDR2 is FQNNGV. The DNA for the CDR3 is TGTGCCAGCGGCTTTACCAGGGGGGAGACCCAGTACTTA. Its protein is CASGFTRGETQYL.

Worth noting for this clonotype: A much larger clone differs by one base, so this may be a read error. The chain combines TRBV7-8 with TRBJ2-1; unclear D gene. CDR1 and CDR2 (germline): SGHVS, FQNEAQ. CDR3 length: 13 residues. CDR3 sequence: CASSPSVYNEQIF. CDR3 DNA: TGTGCCAGCAGCCCCAGTGTCTACAATGAGCAGATCTTC.

In regard to this clonotype: This may stem from a read error, because a much larger clone lies one nucleotide away. The rearrangement links TRBV7-8 to TRBJ1-2; the D gene is possibly TRBD1 (6 bases). The CDR3 consists of 15 residues. Germline loops: CDR1 SGHVS, CDR2 FQNEAQ. Trimming cost V 2 bases and J 7 bases, with 17 bases left between them. In DNA form, the CDR3 reads TGTGCCAGCAGCTTAAACCCGGTAGGGGGTGGTGGCTACACCTTC. The encoded protein is CASSLNPVGGGGYTF.

This clonotype has just a few counts. A much larger clone lies one base from this, so it may be a read error. The rearrangement joins TRBV6-1 to TRBJ2-2; the D call may be TRBD1 or TRBD2 (5 bases each). Per germline, CDR1 MNHNS and CDR2 SASEGT. This CDR3 contains 13 residues. The CDR3: CVGETDNTGELFF. CDR3 nucleotides: TGTGTCGGGGAGACAGACAACACCGGGGAGCTGTTTTTT.

Points on this clonotype: A much larger clone is a single base away; this may be a read error. V gene TRBV20-1 combines with J gene TRBJ2-7; possible D gene TRBD1, 6 bases. The germline V gene encodes CDR1 DFQATT and CDR2 SNEGSKA (reference sequence). This CDR3 is 13 amino acids long. V was trimmed by 5 bases and J by 7 bases, leaving 18 bases between them. The CDR3 DNA is TGCAGTGCTCCTCAACAGGGCCTGTTGGAGCAGTACTTC. Translation: CSAPQQGLLEQYF.

The chain is built from TRBV20-1 and TRBJ2-1; D is uncertain. Gene TRBJ2-7 matches the end of the DNA better, so the J call may be wrong. Germline V gives CDR1 DFQATT, CDR2 SNEGSKA (reference sequence). The CDR3 runs 12 residues. In DNA, the CDR3 is TGCAGTGCTAGTGGAGATGGCAACGAGCAGTACTTC. The encoded protein is CSASGDGNEQYF.

The genes are TRBV5-4 and TRBJ2-2; D unresolved. V was trimmed by 3 bases and J by 2 bases, leaving 14 bases between them. From germline, CDR1 is SGHNT and CDR2 YYREEE (reference sequence). The CDR3 is made up of 16 amino acids. The chain's CDR3 is CASSSDLPPNTGELFF. The CDR3 DNA follows: TGTGCCAGCAGCTCGGACCTCCCCCCTAACACCGGGGAGCTGTTTTTT.

Regarding this clonotype: A single base separates this from a much larger clone, so it may be a read error. The V and J genes are TRBV6-5 and TRBJ2-7; no clear D gene. Germline-derived CDR1 and CDR2 are MNHEY and SVGAGI. The CDR3 spans 13 residues. The CDR3, as DNA: TGTGCCAGCAGTTTAGAGTTTAGTTACGAGCAGCACTTC. Its protein product is CASSLEFSYEQHF.

This clonotype was seen more than once but under ten times. The junction departs from the called germline gene at one end, perhaps through a read error. This sequence joins TRBV7-2 and TRBJ2-3; no clear D gene. Germline V gives CDR1 SGHTA, CDR2 FQGNSA. This CDR3 has 14 amino acids. This chain's CDR3 is CTSSLTRVPDTQYF. The DNA of the CDR3 is TGTACTAGCAGCCTTACTCGCGTCCCAGATACGCAGTATTTT. Based on the CDR3 plus reference TRBV7-2 and TRBJ2-3, the full variable domain is GAGVSQSPSNKVTEKGKDVELRCDPISGHTALYWYRQSLGQGLEFLIYFQGNSAPDKSGLPSDRFSAERTGGSVSTLTIQRTQQEDSAVYLCTSSLTRVPDTQYFGPGTRLTVL.

As regards this clonotype: A much bigger clone sits one base away, suggesting this may be a read error. The chain couples TRBV6-1 to TRBJ2-1; 10 nucleotides line up with TRBD2. The assigned J gene may be wrong: the sequence end matches TRBJ2-7 better. CDR1 MNHNS and CDR2 SASEGT come from the germline V gene. This CDR3 spans 17 amino acids. The CDR3 sequence is CASSRWPSGGGGGEQYF. The CDR3 DNA follows: TGTGCCAGCAGTCGGTGGCCTAGCGGGGGTGGCGGGGGTGAGCAGTACTTC.

The chain carries TRBV12-3 or TRBV12-4 and TRBJ1-5, with D possibly matching TRBD1 (5 bases). This CDR3 contains 16 residues. V was clipped by 2 bases and J by 0 bases, with 11 bases between them. The CDR3 protein is CASSLKLTVSNQPQHF. The CDR3 DNA is TGTGCCAGCAGTTTAAAACTGACAGTTAGCAATCAGCCCCAGCATTTT.

Details on this clonotype: A clone one base away is much larger, so this may be a read error. The V call is TRBV6-6, the J call TRBJ2-3, with a tentative D call TRBD2 (5 bases). From germline, CDR1 is MNHNY and CDR2 SVGAGI (reference sequence). The length of the CDR3 is 14 residues. CDR3: CASRGIASTVTQYF. The CDR3 coding sequence is TGTGCCAGCAGGGGTATCGCTAGCACAGTTACGCAGTATTTT.

Turning to this clonotype: At one boundary the junction diverges from the germline segment, which might be a read error. The gene calls are TRBV20-1 and TRBJ2-1; D possibly corresponds to TRBD2 (5 bases). Germline lookup yields CDR1 DFQATT and CDR2 SNEGSKA (reference sequence). The CDR3 is 14 amino acids. This CDR3 reads CSARDGRGFNDQFF. The CDR3 nucleotides are TGCAGTGCTAGAGACGGTCGGGGTTTTAATGATCAGTTCTTC.

Regarding this clonotype: A read error may explain this, as a much larger clone is one base away. The chain joins TRBV6-5 to TRBJ1-4; TRBD1 matches at 9 bases. Germline loops: CDR1 MNHEY, CDR2 SVGAGI. The CDR3 contains 15 residues. The DNA of the CDR3 is TGTGCCAGCAGTTACACGGGGACAGGGCACGGAAAAATGTTTTTT. Amino acids: CASSYTGTGHGKMFF.

Of note for this clonotype: A read error may produce the germline difference seen at one junction end. V and J are TRBV10-3 and TRBJ2-7; a weak D match, TRBD2 (5 bases). The CDR3 has 12 residues. Germline V lookup: CDR1 ENHRY, CDR2 SYGVKD. The CDR3 sequence: CAINTGIPEQYF. For the CDR3, the DNA is TGTGCAATCAATACCGGGATTCCTGAGCAGTACTTC.

Remarks on this clonotype: The CDR3 ends on some other residue instead of the conserved phenylalanine or tryptophan, so this is likely a read error. The rearrangement links TRBV4-3 to TRBJ2-3; no definite D call. The germline gives CDR1 LGHNA, CDR2 YSLEER. V shed 4 bases and J shed 7 bases, with 9 bases lying between them. The CDR3 runs to 12 residues. CDR3 in amino acids: CASSRLGNTQYL. DNA of the CDR3: TGCGCCAGCAGCCGTCTCGGAAATACGCAGTATCTT.

A word on this clonotype: At one of its ends the junction is not consistent with the germline gene, which may arise from a read error. The gene calls are TRBV11-3 and TRBJ1-1; D ambiguous. The germline V gene encodes CDR1 SGHNT and CDR2 YENEEA. This CDR3 is 13 amino acids long. The CDR3 nucleotides are TGTACCAGCAGCTTAGTACAGAATACTGAAGCTTTCTTT. Its protein is CTSSLVQNTEAFF.

On this clonotype itself: Sequence at one end of the junction differs from germline and may be a read error. The chain carries TRBV11-3 and TRBJ2-1; TRBD2 agrees at 9 bases. The length of the CDR3 is 17 residues. In germline, CDR1 is SGHNT, CDR2 YENEEA. In DNA form, the CDR3 reads TGTGTCAGCAGTTTAGAGTTGAATAGCGGGAGCCACAATGAGCATTTCTTC. Its translation is CVSSLELNSGSHNEHFF. Filled out from reference TRBV11-3 and TRBJ2-1, the complete variable domain reads EAGVVQSPRYKIIEKKQPVAFWCNPISGHNTLYWYLQNLGQGPELLIRYENEEAVDDSQLPKDRFSAERLKGVDSTLKIQPAELGDSAVYLCVSSLELNSGSHNEHFFGPGTRLTVL.

This clonotype was counted many times. V gene TRBV10-3 combines with J gene TRBJ2-3; weak D call: TRBD2 (6 bases). Trimming took off 6 bases at V and 1 base at J, with 8 bases between the two ends. Per the germline V gene, CDR1 is ENHRY and CDR2 is SYGVKD. The CDR3 has 13 residues. The CDR3 reads CAIRWGGTDTQYF. The CDR3 DNA is TGTGCCATCAGGTGGGGGGGCACAGATACGCAGTATTTT.

Details on this clonotype: This may stem from a read error, because a much larger clone lies one nucleotide away. This rearrangement joins TRBV6-2 or TRBV6-3 to TRBJ2-2; 8 bases are a match to TRBD2. From germline, CDR1 is MNHEY and CDR2 SVGEGT. The CDR3 contains 14 residues. The CDR3, as DNA: TGTGTCAGCACCCGAGCGGGGGACACCGGGGAGCTGTTTTTT. Its protein product is CVSTRAGDTGELFF.

The chain is built from TRBV20-1 and TRBJ1-2; D not certain. V was pared by 7 bases and J by 2 bases, with 17 bases between. Per germline, CDR1 DFQATT and CDR2 SNEGSKA (reference sequence). This CDR3 has 14 amino acids. The CDR3 reads CSVAPPGENYGYTF. Here the CDR3 DNA reads TGCAGTGTTGCCCCCCCGGGAGAAAACTATGGCTACACCTTC.

Notes on this clonotype: The junction departs from the called germline gene at one end, perhaps through a read error. The J gene is TRBJ1-4, the V gene TRBV4-3, with TRBD1 matching 11 bases. The CDR3 covers 16 residues. Germline-derived CDR1 and CDR2 are LGHNA and YSLEER. In nucleotides, the CDR3 is TGCACCAGCAGCCTCGGGACAGGGGGACGGTCTGAAAAACTGTTTTTT. It specifies CTSSLGTGGRSEKLFF.

The chain joins TRBV5-1 to TRBJ1-5; TRBD1 might be the D (5 bases). The V and J ends lost 0 bases and 3 bases respectively, with 10 bases between them. Germline CDR1 is SGHRS and CDR2 is YFSETQ. CDR3 length: 15 amino acids. In nucleotides, the CDR3 is TGCGCCAGCAGCTTGGCCTCAGGGAACAATCAGCCCCAGCATTTT. Amino acids: CASSLASGNNQPQHF.